This TCR beta chain was captured by sequencing in a study of CD8 T cells in Susac syndrome. Reverse transcription used roughly 0.5 to 1 ug RNA and random hexamers. An immunoSEQ multiplex PCR amplified TCR beta CDR3 over 54 Vbeta and 13 Jbeta. MiXCR, applied by TCRdb to the immunoSEQ multiplex PCR reads, yields one record per CDR3 protein. This sample yields 150,000 to 200,000 distinct CDR3 sequences, of which roughly 92% are seen a single time; roughly 0.1% belongs to the top ten. The V gene's germline CDR1 is SGHDN and CDR2 FVKESK. This CDR3 region has 15 residues. The V gene end was trimmed by 4 bases and the J gene end by 12 bases; junction bases not matched to a gene: 6. CD8+ and CD4+ T cells from blood underwent TCR beta sequencing, which was carried out in a high-throughput format.

This TCR was recovered from a human donor with multiple sclerosis. Sequencing input: CD4+ T cells from PBMCs. The chain has TRBV14 and TRBJ2-1; 16 nucleotides agree with TRBD2. The CDR3 region is CASSRPGLAGGWQFF. The CDR3 coding sequence is TGTGCCAGCAGCCGACCGGGACTAGCGGGAGGGTGGCAGTTCTTC.